The 25 T cell receptor beta chains reported below all come from one sample, sequenced in a study of response to subunit inactivated influenza vaccine. TCRdb re-called the RT-PCR reads with MiXCR, one entry per CDR3 protein. The sample has 500,000 to 750,000 distinct CDR3 sequences, approximately 14% seen once. The specimen was PBMCs from blood, collected about 13 days after vaccination. Every receptor here comes from a middle-aged man who received an inactivated influenza vaccine.

Only a few counts were recorded for this clonotype. V usage is TRBV2 and J usage is TRBJ2-1, with a weak D call TRBD1 (6 bases). In germline, CDR1 is SNHLY, CDR2 FYNNEI. V lost 6 bases, J lost 12 bases, and 15 bases lay in between. This CDR3 comprises 12 residues. The chain's CDR3 is CASRQGVLGQFF. The CDR3 region has the DNA TGTGCCAGCAGACAGGGTGTTTTGGGGCAGTTCTTC.

This clonotype has only a few counts. This chain links TRBV19 with TRBJ2-1; TRBD1 aligns across 9 bases. The CDR3 sequence is 16 residues long. V lost 8 bases and J lost 5; bases outside the gene matches: 13. Germline lookup yields CDR1 LNHDA and CDR2 SQIVND (reference sequence). Here the CDR3 DNA reads TGTGCCAGTCGAACCCACAGGGGGCGCAACCACAATGAGCAGTTCTTC. Translation gives CASRTHRGRNHNEQFF. The variable domain in full, completed from reference TRBV19 and TRBJ2-1, reads DGGITQSPKYLFRKEGQNVTLSCEQNLNHDAMYWYRQDPGQGLRLIYYSQIVNDFQKGDIAEGYSVSREKKESFPLTVTSAQKNPTAFYLCASRTHRGRNHNEQFFGPGTRLTVL.

There are a few counts of this clonotype. This chain joins TRBV5-1 and TRBJ1-4; tentative D call: TRBD1 (6 bases). The CDR3 is made up of 14 amino acids. CDR1 and CDR2 from the germline V gene are SGHRS and YFSETQ. Between the trimmed V and J ends, which lost 5 bases and 6 bases, there was a span of 14 bases. The DNA of the CDR3 is TGCGCCAGCAGTAACGGGGGCGGTTATGAAAAACTGTTTTTT. Translating it yields CASSNGGGYEKLFF.

This clonotype was picked up a small number of times. The gene calls are TRBV20-1 and TRBJ2-7; 8 bases line up with TRBD1. With V trimmed by 6 bases and J by 0 bases, 7 bases remained unmatched. CDR3 size: 14 residues. Germline V lookup: CDR1 DFQATT, CDR2 SNEGSKA (reference sequence). CDR3 sequence: CSANRQGLSYEQYF. In DNA form, the CDR3 reads TGCAGTGCCAATAGACAGGGGCTCTCCTACGAGCAGTACTTC.

The V gene is TRBV29-1, the J gene TRBJ2-5; D might be TRBD2 (6 bases). This CDR3 comprises 13 residues. Germline V gene data show CDR1 as SQVTM and CDR2 as ANQGSEA. Trimming stripped 6 bases from V and 0 bases from J, with 11 bases between. DNA for the CDR3: TGCAGCGTGAAGGGACTGTACCAAGAGACCCAGTACTTC. It yields the protein CSVKGLYQETQYF. Using reference TRBV29-1 and TRBJ2-5 for the parts outside the CDR3, the full variable domain is SAVISQKPSRDICQRGTSLTIQCQVDSQVTMMFWYRQQPGQSLTLIATANQGSEATYESGFVIDKFPISRPNLTFSTLTVSNMSPEDSSIYLCSVKGLYQETQYFGPGTRLLVL.

This clonotype has at least ten counts. The J gene is TRBJ2-3, the V gene TRBV5-1; D might be TRBD2 (5 bases). V was cut by 0 bases and J by 4 bases, with 9 bases left in between. Germline CDR1 is SGHRS and CDR2 is YFSETQ. The CDR3 has 14 residues. CDR3 DNA sequence: TGCGCCAGCAGCTTGGCTGAGAGGGCAGATACGCAGTATTTT. This encodes CASSLAERADTQYF.

V is TRBV7-2 and J is TRBJ2-5; no reliable D call. The ends were cut back, 0 bases at V and 4 bases at J, with 6 bases in the middle. Germline V gene lookup returns CDR1 SGHTA and CDR2 FQGNSA. This CDR3 contains 13 residues. CDR3 residues: CASSLAYGETQYF. The CDR3 DNA reads as TGTGCCAGCAGCTTAGCTTATGGAGAGACCCAGTACTTC.

This chain connects TRBV12-3 or TRBV12-4 to TRBJ1-1; D gene unclear. The CDR3 contains 16 residues. V gave up 4 bases and J gave up 1 base, with 16 bases separating them. CDR3 nucleotides: TGTGCCAGCAGTTCCGCCGGGCCAGGACCGAACACTGAAGCTTTCTTT. Residues: CASSSAGPGPNTEAFF.

The chain is built from TRBV12-3 or TRBV12-4 and TRBJ2-3; 9 bases are shared with TRBD2. This CDR3 spans 16 amino acids. The junction had 4 bases not matched to a gene; V was cut back by 3 bases and J by 0 bases. The CDR3 DNA follows: TGTGCCAGCAGTTTGACTAGCGGCCCTAGCACAGATACGCAGTATTTT. Translated, it gives CASSLTSGPSTDTQYF.

This clonotype was detected only a few times. CDR3 sequence: CATQGTETKGYEQYF. In DNA form, the CDR3 reads TGTGCCACCCAGGGGACAGAAACGAAGGGCTACGAGCAGTACTTC. The chain recombines TRBV19 with TRBJ2-7; TRBD1 matches at 7 bases. The V segment lost 10 bases and the J segment 3 bases; nucleotides outside the gene matches: 15. Germline assignment: CDR1 LNHDA and CDR2 SQIVND (reference sequence). The CDR3 length is 15 residues.

The rearrangement links TRBV10-3 to TRBJ2-3; D possibly uses TRBD1 or TRBD2 (5 bases each). Germline values: CDR1 ENHRY, CDR2 SYGVKD. The CDR3 has 13 amino acids. V lost 6 bases and J lost 0, with 7 bases in between. The CDR3 DNA follows: TGTGCCATCAGCCGGGACAGCACAGATACGCAGTATTTT. This encodes CAISRDSTDTQYF.

This clonotype was seen a handful of times. The chain has TRBV3-1 and TRBJ2-2; tentatively, D is TRBD1 (6 bases). Germline values: CDR1 LGHDT, CDR2 YNNKEL (reference sequence). Between the trimmed V and J ends, which lost 6 bases and 4 bases, there was a span of 12 bases. This CDR3 has 14 amino acids. DNA of the CDR3: TGTGCCAGCAGGCAAACAGGGTCCACCGGGGAGCTGTTTTTT. Its translation is CASRQTGSTGELFF.

This clonotype was seen only a few times. The chain's CDR3 is CASLGVAGEPYEQYF. The DNA of the CDR3 is TGTGCCAGCCTTGGGGTAGCGGGAGAACCCTACGAGCAGTACTTC. The rearrangement uses TRBV28 and TRBJ2-7; 9 bases line up with TRBD2. This CDR3 is built from 15 residues. Germline CDR1 and CDR2: MDHEN and SYDVKM. V shed 8 bases and J 2 bases; nucleotides not matched to a gene: 10.

This clonotype was recorded at least ten times. The chain carries TRBV7-9 and TRBJ2-1, with a tentative D call TRBD1 (5 bases). This CDR3 region has 14 residues. From germline, CDR1 is SEHNR and CDR2 FQNEAQ (reference sequence). With 4 bases removed from V and 4 bases from J, the gap between germline ends came to 11 bases. The CDR3, as DNA: TGTGCCAGCAGCTCTTCTGGGGCGTACAATGAGCAGTTCTTC. Its protein product is CASSSSGAYNEQFF. Supplemented by reference TRBV7-9 and TRBJ2-1, the full variable domain reads DTGVSQNPRHKITKRGQNVTFRCDPISEHNRLYWYRQTLGQGPEFLTYFQNEAQLEKSRLLSDRFSAERPKGSFSTLEIQRTEQGDSAMYLCASSSSGAYNEQFFGPGTRLTVL.

This clonotype appeared many times. V is TRBV7-2 and J is TRBJ1-1, with TRBD1 identical over 10 bases. The CDR3 extends over 16 amino acids. The V gene end was trimmed by 7 bases and the J gene end by 5 bases; junction bases not matched to a gene: 13. Germline V gene sequence: CDR1 SGHTA, CDR2 FQGNSA. The CDR3 nucleotides are TGTGCCAGCATCGCATTAGGGGACAGGGGAGGGACTGAAGCTTTCTTT. Residues: CASIALGDRGGTEAFF.

The rearrangement uses TRBV24-1 and TRBJ2-1, with no clear D. Trimming removed 8 bases from V and 4 bases from J, with 8 bases in between. CDR1 KGHDR and CDR2 SFDVKD come from the germline V gene. The CDR3 is made up of 12 amino acids. Here the CDR3 reads CATTPYYNEQFF. In nucleotides, the CDR3 is TGTGCCACCACTCCCTATTACAATGAGCAGTTCTTC.

This clonotype was seen a handful of times. The chain links TRBV14 to TRBJ2-7; TRBD1 aligns across 9 bases. V was clipped by 1 base and J by 4 bases; unmatched bases: 5. The CDR3 is 15 amino acids. Germline CDR1 SGHDN, CDR2 FVKESK. CDR3 sequence (DNA): TGTGCCAGCAGCCAAGCAGACAGGGGGGCTTACGAGCAGTACTTC. This codes for CASSQADRGAYEQYF.

This clonotype was counted between two and nine times. V and J are TRBV6-5 and TRBJ2-2, with D tentatively TRBD2 (5 bases). Trimming pared 5 bases from V and 3 bases from J, leaving 16 bases between. The germline CDR1 and CDR2 sequences are MNHEY and SVGAGI. The length of the CDR3 is 16 residues. CDR3 DNA: TGTGCCAGCAGTCACGGGGTAGCGACACACACCGGGGAGCTGTTTTTT. Encoded protein: CASSHGVATHTGELFF.

The chain has TRBV10-3 and TRBJ2-6; 11 nucleotides line up with TRBD2. The CDR3 has 18 residues. The ends lost 3 bases at V and 4 bases at J; junction bases unmatched: 8. Germline lookup yields CDR1 ENHRY and CDR2 SYGVKD. The CDR3: CAISEPGLAAPGANVLTF. In DNA form, the CDR3 reads TGTGCCATCAGTGAACCGGGACTAGCGGCCCCCGGGGCCAACGTCCTGACTTTC.

Written as DNA, the CDR3 is TGTTCAATCGGACAGTCACAAGAGACCCAGTACTTC. The encoded protein is CSIGQSQETQYF. The gene calls are TRBV6-6 and TRBJ2-5, with a possible D match to TRBD1 (6 bases). This CDR3 is built from 12 residues. Per the germline V gene, CDR1 is MNHNY and CDR2 is SVGAGI (reference sequence).

There are a few counts of this clonotype. The chain has TRBV14 and TRBJ2-5; TRBD2 matches at 10 bases. The trim removed 0 bases at V and 5 bases at J, leaving 9 bases unmatched. The CDR3 covers 17 residues. CDR1 and CDR2 from the germline V gene are SGHDN and FVKESK. The CDR3 DNA follows: TGTGCCAGCAGCCAAGATATTAGCGGGAGGATCCGTGAGACCCAGTACTTC. Translating it yields CASSQDISGRIRETQYF.

This clonotype was counted ten times or more. The J gene is TRBJ2-1, the V gene TRBV11-1, with D possibly TRBD2 on 5 matching bases. CDR3 size: 20 residues. Trimming pared 4 bases from V and 10 bases from J, leaving 35 bases between. Germline values: CDR1 SGHAT, CDR2 FQDESV (reference sequence). Here the CDR3 DNA reads TGTGCCAGCAGCTGGGAAGGCAGAAACCCTCGGGGATTATTGTACGAGGAGCAGTTCTTC. Residues: CASSWEGRNPRGLLYEEQFF.

This clonotype was detected ten times or more. The chain is built from TRBV11-2 and TRBJ2-1, with TRBD2 as a possible D gene (5 bases). V was trimmed by 5 bases and J by 12 bases, leaving 11 bases between them. CDR3 length equals 11 residues. The germline V gene encodes CDR1 SGHAT and CDR2 FQNNGV. Here the CDR3 DNA reads TGTGCCAGCAGCCGAGGACGGGGGCAGTTCTTC. As protein: CASSRGRGQFF.

This clonotype occurred many times. V and J are TRBV7-2 and TRBJ2-1; 8 nucleotides agree with TRBD1. CDR1 is SGHTA, CDR2 FQGNSA, per germline. The CDR3 has 16 amino acids. V dropped 2 bases and J dropped 3; count of bases not matched to a gene: 6. CDR3 DNA sequence: TGTGCCAGCAGCTTAAATACAGGGGGAAGCTACAATGAGCAGTTCTTC. The encoded protein is CASSLNTGGSYNEQFF. Combining the CDR3 with reference TRBV7-2 and TRBJ2-1 gives the whole variable domain GAGVSQSPSNKVTEKGKDVELRCDPISGHTALYWYRQSLGQGLEFLIYFQGNSAPDKSGLPSDRFSAERTGGSVSTLTIQRTQQEDSAVYLCASSLNTGGSYNEQFFGPGTRLTVL.

The V gene is TRBV5-1, the J gene TRBJ2-5; D is undetermined. CDR1 is SGHRS and CDR2 is YFSETQ in the germline V gene. Trimming pared 0 bases from V and 3 bases from J, leaving 9 bases between. This CDR3 has 14 amino acids. In nucleotides, the CDR3 is TGCGCCAGCAGCTTGGAGGGCAGAAAAGAGACCCAGTACTTC. It yields the protein CASSLEGRKETQYF.